The T cell receptor beta chain described here comes from a study of shared clonotypes between healthy human individuals (dated by TCRdb to the early 2020s). Study-wide context: A couple of women and a few men aged 18 to 49 years were included in the cohort. To increase sequencing depth and limit assay-specific biases, TCR repertoire library preparation and sequencing were carried out by different laboratories using diverse techniques. To estimate repertoire size and how much clonotypes are shared between individuals, the study performed deep sequencing of blood TCR repertoires from a handful of healthy adults. Per donor, leukapheresis produced somewhere between about 0.94 and 9 billion PBMCs. For each donor, CD4 naive and CD4 memory were each run on three plates, CD8 naive on two plates, and CD8 memory on one plate.

To note about this clone: Its recognized antigen is unknown. Per-base qualities were not stored, and no clone one base away is much larger.

The donors were healthy, HIV-negative adults with no recently reported acute infections or vaccinations. Only Caucasian adults living in Nashville, Tennessee, USA were represented among the donors. CD4+ T cells were enriched through magnetic negative selection, after which naive cells were positively selected on CD45RA and the remaining negative fraction served as the memory subset. Blood was obtained by leukapheresis, after which PBMCs were separated by Ficoll-Histopaque density gradient centrifugation and cryopreserved in liquid nitrogen vapor phase. Analytical flow cytometry was used to check the purity and quantity of each magnetically sorted T cell population. Each sorted fraction had its genomic DNA isolated and then quantified by UV absorbance on a Nanodrop 2000c. TCR CDR3 regions were amplified from genomic DNA by multiplex PCR using the deep immunoSEQ assay. Extracted genomic DNA from each cell subset was spread evenly across all wells of several immunoSEQ 96-well plates, with each plate serving as a replicate. For sorted subsets, approximately 210 ng genomic DNA, equal to 30,000 or so T cell genomes, was loaded into each replicate PCR. Purified libraries were measured with a Qubit 3.0 fluorometer, size-checked on a Bioanalyzer 2100, and measured again with the KAPA Library Quantification kit. A separate single-read 150-cycle Illumina NextSeq 550 flow cell was used to sequence each immunoSEQ 96-well plate. As for the authors' bioinformatics: Because only junctional sequences without quality scores were contained in the immunoSEQ output, filtering matching that applied to full-length reads could not be performed. Sequences were annotated with PyIR, a Python wrapper for IgBLAST v1.9, and V/J genes and CDR3 were assigned using IMGT germline references. Reads were removed for weak V/J assignments (E-value above 1e-6), missing CDR3, stop codons, out-of-frame junctions, or ambiguous translated residues. V3J clonotypes were defined by identical inferred V gene, J gene, and CDR3 amino acid sequence. The percentage overlap between two repertoires was calculated by dividing the number of shared unique clonotypes by the size of the smaller repertoire. Richness of each repertoire was evaluated using RTK rarefaction, the Chao1 estimator, and Recon v2.1 estimates of unobserved clonotypes. For all TCRbeta clonotypes obtained by the gDNA method from several donors, generation probabilities were computed with OLGA. Held by TCRdb, this immuneACCESS table contains in-frame sequences only and omits some clones. Under half of the omission traces to an unresolved V gene where checked; the cause of the rest is unknown. The V and J calls and clone size were taken over from that table, and D and trimming were inferred from the DNA. The sample table holds 1,500,000 or so clones, of which about 98.5% were seen once. The ten largest clonotypes hold 0.36% of the sample.

According to the germline V gene (reference sequence), CDR1 reads SGHKS and CDR2 reads YYEKEE. Counted from cysteine to phenylalanine, this CDR3 has 12 amino acids. Here the CDR3 DNA is all that survives: 36 bases in frame from base 1. Ends trimmed: V by 4 bases, J by 9 bases; bases unmatched to a gene: 6. Study-wide conclusions, independent of this receptor: Estimated clonotype richness was generally larger for naive than for memory subsets. Compared with non-shared clonotypes, clonotypes shared by all four sorted-subset donors had higher generation probabilities. Based on pairwise subsampling, the degree of clonotype sharing among donors was expected to be affected by sequencing depth. Sampling was restricted to blood, and TCR repertoires in tissues likely differ from the TCR repertoires found in blood. Sharing across several donors was observed for around 5% of naive CD4, 3% to 3.5% of naive CD8, about 2.5% of memory CD4, and around 0.44% of memory CD8 clonotypes. Rarefaction of sorted-subset datasets indicated incomplete sequencing despite the large sequencing depth. Because the study included a small number of donors, the genetic and exposure-history diversity represented was limited.

The sequence came from a man aged 25-45 years in good health. Source material: naive CD4+ T cells sorted from blood. The cell subset or site label, read with the paper, signifies: CD45RA+ positively selected. In this chain, TRBV5-5 is recombined with TRBJ2-7; 8 bases in the middle match TRBD1. This receptor has the CDR3 CASSPDRDRQYF. The DNA reads as follows: TGTGCCAGCAGCCCGGACAGGGATCGGCAGTACTTC. With the rest looked up from the reference TRBV5-5 and TRBJ2-7 genes rather than sequenced, the full variable domain is DAGVTQSPTHLIKTRGQQVTLRCSPISGHKSVSWYQQVLGQGPQFIFQYYEKEERGRGNFPDRFSARQFPNYSSELNVNALLLGDSALYLCASSPDRDRQYFGPGTRLTVT.